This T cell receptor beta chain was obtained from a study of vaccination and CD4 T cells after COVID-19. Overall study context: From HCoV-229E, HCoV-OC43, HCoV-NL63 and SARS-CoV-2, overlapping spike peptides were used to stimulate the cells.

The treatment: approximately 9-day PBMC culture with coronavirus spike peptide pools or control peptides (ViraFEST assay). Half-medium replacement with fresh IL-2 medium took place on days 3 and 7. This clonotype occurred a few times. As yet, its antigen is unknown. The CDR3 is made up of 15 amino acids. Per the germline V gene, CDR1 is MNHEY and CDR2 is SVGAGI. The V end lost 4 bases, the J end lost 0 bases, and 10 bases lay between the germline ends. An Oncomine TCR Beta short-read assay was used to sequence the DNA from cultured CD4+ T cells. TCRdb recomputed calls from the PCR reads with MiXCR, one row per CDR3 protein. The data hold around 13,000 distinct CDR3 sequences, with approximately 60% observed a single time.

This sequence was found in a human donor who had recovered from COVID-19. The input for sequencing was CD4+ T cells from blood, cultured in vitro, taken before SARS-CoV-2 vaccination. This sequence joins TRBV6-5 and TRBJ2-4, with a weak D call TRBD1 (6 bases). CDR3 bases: TGTGCCAGCAGTTTCCTACAGGGAGCCAAAAACATTCAGTACTTC. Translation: CASSFLQGAKNIQYF.